This entry concerns a single T cell receptor (beta chain). Which antigen it targets is not known. Base qualities are not at hand, and no much larger clone is one base apart. According to the germline V gene, CDR1 reads SGHDT and CDR2 reads YYEEEE. The CDR3 sequence holds 14 residues, the cysteine and phenylalanine included. Only the CDR3 part of the read is kept: 42 bases, read in frame from the first base. V trim: 0 bases; J trim: 4 bases; unmatched bases: 3. This sample stems from a study of T cell clonotyping in hematopoietic cell transplantation (dated by TCRdb to about 2021). Describing the broader study: Pretransplant samples from recipients were collected after cytoreduction. A total of 120 to 150 blood samples were collected in the study from around 40 consecutive transplant recipients and their related donors. Patient recruitment ran from 2015 to January 2017, and follow-up continued until September 2020 or death.

The immunoSEQ assay, a bias-controlled multiplex PCR with V- and J-specific primers, was used to amplify TCR beta CDR3 regions from genomic DNA. In a second PCR step, a proprietary barcode and Illumina adapter sequences were attached to the CDR3 amplicons. An Illumina MiSeq instrument was used to sequence the CDR3 libraries. Per the original workflow: Export and quality control were handled in immunoSEQ Analyzer 3.0, while downstream analyses relied on R Bioconductor and Immunarch. Only productive rearrangements in the normalized downsampled data set went into calculating the repertoire metrics. In the normalized cohort, clonotypes with more than 5 templates were defined as pathologically expanded. The Inverse Simpson Index served as the measure of repertoire diversity. To capture all clonotypes, CMV-specificity analyses were performed on the non-normalized data set. The table comes from immuneACCESS by way of TCRdb, which keeps in-frame sequences with V and J called. Part of the clones is missing from these tables; in studies checked, under half for an unresolved V gene and the rest for unknown reasons. The DNA gave D and trimming, while V, J and clone size come from that table. Here the sample has tens of thousands of clones; 75% to 90% occur a single time. Around 3% of the sample is held by the ten biggest clonotypes.

Findings and caveats that apply to the study as a whole: Only a small fraction of recipient repertoires overlapped donor repertoires, with over 97% appearing de novo at the given depth. Broader posttransplant TCR repertoire diversity was predicted by donor and pretransplant recipient Inverse Simpson Index values. The sample size was limited and the cells went unsorted, which meant the CD4 and CD8 repertoire contributions could not be told apart. Recipient TCR diversity fell after transplant, with pathologically expanded clonotypes rising progressively from day 30 to day 180.

What this sample's time point label stands for: recipient sample about 28 days before transplant, after cytoreduction. Blood from recipients was drawn about 28 days before transplant and again at days 30, 100 and 180 after transplant. Nuclei Lysis Solution was used to extract genomic DNA from fresh or cryopreserved unfractionated peripheral blood mononuclear cells. The rearranged chain carries TRBV5-6 and TRBJ2-7, with TRBD2 identical over 8 junction bases. The sequence derives from a man aged 60 to 69 with acute myeloid leukemia. Some clones in this sample may be carry-over from other donors' samples. Material: peripheral blood mononuclear cells, obtained before stem cell transplant. The CDR3 here reads CASSLGAGAYEQYF. The nucleotide sequence is given as TGTGCCAGCAGCTTGGGAGCGGGGGCTTACGAGCAGTACTTC.